This T cell receptor (beta chain) was retrieved from a study of T cells in Graves' hyperthyroidism and ophthalmopathy. Study-wide findings and caveats: Separation of ophthalmopathy from stable hyperthyroidism was achieved by a 13 V-J model.

Enrolled ophthalmopathy patients presented with a Clinical Activity Score of at least 3, a NOSPECS grade of at least 4, and disease duration under 3 months. Out of over 7.5 ml of fresh peripheral blood came the PBMCs. In its sample, this clonotype was seen many times. Its matching antigen is unknown. TCR beta CDR3 sequences were amplified from RNA transcripts. Initially, a first-round RT-PCR of the TCR CDR3 employed the HTBI primer set. TCRdb processed the multiplex PCR reads anew with MiXCR; each CDR3 protein has one entry. The sample carries about 500,000 distinct CDR3 sequences, 16% recorded once. Trimming pared 2 bases from V and 5 bases from J, leaving 7 bases between. Looked up from germline, CDR1 is MDHEN and CDR2 is SYDVKM. The CDR3 runs to 12 residues.

This rearrangement joins TRBV28 to TRBJ2-7, with no clear D. The source of this sequence is a woman in her twenties or thirties with Graves' ophthalmopathy. The sample consisted of blood. This CDR3 is CASSLKHNEQYF. The CDR3 DNA sequence: TGTGCCAGCAGTTTAAAACATAACGAGCAGTACTTC. The full variable domain, rest sourced from reference TRBV28 and TRBJ2-7, is DVKVTQSSRYLVKRTGEKVFLECVQDMDHENMFWYRQDPGLGLRLIYFSYDVKMKEKGDIPEGYSVSREKKERFSLILESASTNQTSMYLCASSLKHNEQYFGPGTRLTVT.